The text below deals with one TCR beta chain. What it recognizes is unknown. These data come from a study of cytomegalovirus exposure and HLA in healthy donors. PCR primers comprised 60 Vbeta and 13 Jbeta primers. TCRdb's copy holds only in-frame clones and misses some; the assay was immunoSEQ multiplex PCR. The sample lists 140,000 or so clones, roughly 79% seen once, with 1.7% in the top ten. Overall study findings and caveats: As a later analysis revealed, most CMV-associated TCR beta chains appeared HLA-restricted. The study assumed roughly uniform donor sequencing depth for presence/absence analyses.

The specimen sequenced was PBMCs. The sequence was obtained from a woman in her thirties in good health and CMV-seronegative.

The CDR3 region has the DNA TGTGCAAGTCGCTTATACCGCACAGCAACCTACGAGCAGTACTTC. Protein product: CASRLYRTATYEQYF. This chain uses TRBV12-2 with TRBJ2-7; TRBD1 reflects the table's D call only, with no check against the DNA. TRBV12-2 is noted as a pseudogene. The CDR3 is made up of 15 amino acids.